The present T cell receptor beta chain was sequenced within a study of T cell changes during pregnancy in multiple sclerosis. Data came from immunoSEQ multiplex PCR; TCRdb stores just in-frame clones and leaves some out. This table has about 57,000 clones, 93% appearing once. CDR1 and CDR2 from the germline V gene are MNHEY and SVGAGI. The CDR3 spans 15 residues. To note about this clone: An end of the junction does not agree with germline; a read error may underlie this.

The chain combines TRBV6-5 with TRBJ2-5; 12 positions agree with TRBD1. The sample here was peripheral blood, taken after pregnancy. The receptor comes from a female donor with multiple sclerosis, enrolled in a pregnancy study. This CDR3 is CASSQSGTGGALADF. For the CDR3, the DNA is TGTGCCAGCAGTCAGTCCGGGACAGGGGGCGCGTTGGCGGACTTC.